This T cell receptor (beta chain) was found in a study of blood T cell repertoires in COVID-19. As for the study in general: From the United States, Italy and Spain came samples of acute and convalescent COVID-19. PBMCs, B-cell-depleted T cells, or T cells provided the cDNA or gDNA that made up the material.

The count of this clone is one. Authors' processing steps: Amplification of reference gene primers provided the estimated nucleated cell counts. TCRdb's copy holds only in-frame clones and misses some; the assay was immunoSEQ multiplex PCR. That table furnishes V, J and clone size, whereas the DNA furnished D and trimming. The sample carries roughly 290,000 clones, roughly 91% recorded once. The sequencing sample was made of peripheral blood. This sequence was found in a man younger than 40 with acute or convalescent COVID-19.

CDR3 sequence reads: CASGRTVGNTIYF. The CDR3 DNA reads TGTGCCAGCGGTAGGACAGTCGGAAACACCATATATTTT. The chain has TRBV27 and TRBJ1-3; TRBD1 might be the D (6 bases). Germline assignment: CDR1 MNHEY and CDR2 SMNVEV (reference sequence). The CDR3 length is 13 residues. Between the trimmed V and J ends, which lost 8 bases and 4 bases, there was a span of 12 bases.